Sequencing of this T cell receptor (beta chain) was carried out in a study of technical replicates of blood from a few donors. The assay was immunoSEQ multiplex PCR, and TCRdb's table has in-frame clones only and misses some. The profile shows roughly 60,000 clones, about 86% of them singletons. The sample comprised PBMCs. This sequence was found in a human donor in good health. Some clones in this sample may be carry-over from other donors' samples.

In DNA, the CDR3 is TGTGCCAGCAGGGGTGGGCCTCAAGAGACCCAGTACTTC. Amino acid sequence: CASRGGPQETQYF. The V call is TRBV7-6, the J call TRBJ2-5; D remains ambiguous. This CDR3 has 13 residues. V was pared by 6 bases and J by 2 bases, with 10 bases between. Germline-derived CDR1 and CDR2 are SGHVS and FNYEAQ.